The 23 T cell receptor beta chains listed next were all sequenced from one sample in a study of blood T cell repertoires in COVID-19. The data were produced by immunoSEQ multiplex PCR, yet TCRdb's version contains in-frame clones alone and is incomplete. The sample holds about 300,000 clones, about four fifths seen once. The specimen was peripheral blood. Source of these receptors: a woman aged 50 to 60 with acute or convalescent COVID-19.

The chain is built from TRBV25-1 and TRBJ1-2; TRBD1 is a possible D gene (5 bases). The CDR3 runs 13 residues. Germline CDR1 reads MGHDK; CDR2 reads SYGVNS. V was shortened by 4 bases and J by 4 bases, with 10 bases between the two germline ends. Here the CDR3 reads CASSVPGVYGYTF. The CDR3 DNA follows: TGTGCCAGCAGTGTCCCGGGGGTCTATGGCTACACCTTC.

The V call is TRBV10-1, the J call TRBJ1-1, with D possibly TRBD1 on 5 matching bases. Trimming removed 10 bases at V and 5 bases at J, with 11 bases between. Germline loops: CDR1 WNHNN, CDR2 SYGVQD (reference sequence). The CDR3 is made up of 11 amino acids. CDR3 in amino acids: CAKDSGTEAFF. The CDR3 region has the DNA TGCGCCAAGGATTCAGGGACTGAAGCTTTCTTT.

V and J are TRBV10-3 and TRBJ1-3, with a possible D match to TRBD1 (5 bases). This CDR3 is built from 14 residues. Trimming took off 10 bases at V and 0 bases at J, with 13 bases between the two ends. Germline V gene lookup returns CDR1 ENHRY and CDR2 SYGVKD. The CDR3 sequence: CATAPGNSGNTIYF. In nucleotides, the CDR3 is TGTGCCACCGCTCCAGGGAACTCTGGAAACACCATATATTTT.

CDR3 protein: CASSRYSGTSSGNTIYF. In DNA, the CDR3 is TGTGCCAGCAGTCGATACAGCGGGACAAGCTCTGGAAACACCATATATTTT. The chain links TRBV6-6 to TRBJ1-3, with a weak D call TRBD1 (6 bases). Trimming cost V 5 bases and J 0 bases, with 17 bases left between them. CDR1 and CDR2 (germline): MNHNY, SVGAGI (reference sequence). The CDR3 contains 17 residues.

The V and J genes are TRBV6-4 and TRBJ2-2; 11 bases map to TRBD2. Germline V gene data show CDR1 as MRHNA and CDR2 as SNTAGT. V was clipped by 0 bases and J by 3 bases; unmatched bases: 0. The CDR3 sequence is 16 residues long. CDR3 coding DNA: TGTGCCAGCAGTGACTCGACTAGCGGGGACACCGGGGAGCTGTTTTTT. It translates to CASSDSTSGDTGELFF.

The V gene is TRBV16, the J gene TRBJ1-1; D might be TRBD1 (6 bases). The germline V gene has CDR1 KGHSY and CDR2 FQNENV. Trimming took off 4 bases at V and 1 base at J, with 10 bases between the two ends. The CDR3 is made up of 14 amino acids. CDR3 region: CASSLNRANTEAFF. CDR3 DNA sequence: TGTGCCAGCAGCCTCAACAGGGCGAACACTGAAGCTTTCTTT.

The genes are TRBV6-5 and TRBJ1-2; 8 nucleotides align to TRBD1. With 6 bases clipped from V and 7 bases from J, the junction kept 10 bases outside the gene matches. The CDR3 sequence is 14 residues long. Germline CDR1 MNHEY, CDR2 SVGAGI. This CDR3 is CASSRTQGAGGYTF. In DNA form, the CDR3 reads TGTGCCAGCAGCCGAACCCAGGGGGCAGGTGGCTACACCTTC.

The CDR3 DNA is TGTGCCACCAGTGACCCACAGGGGGATAGGACAGATACGCAGTATTTT. This codes for CATSDPQGDRTDTQYF. The V gene is TRBV24-1, the J gene TRBJ2-3, with 8 bases aligning to TRBD1. The germline V gene has CDR1 KGHDR and CDR2 SFDVKD. The CDR3 is 16 residues long. Unmatched junction bases numbered 8, after V lost 4 bases and J lost 3 bases.

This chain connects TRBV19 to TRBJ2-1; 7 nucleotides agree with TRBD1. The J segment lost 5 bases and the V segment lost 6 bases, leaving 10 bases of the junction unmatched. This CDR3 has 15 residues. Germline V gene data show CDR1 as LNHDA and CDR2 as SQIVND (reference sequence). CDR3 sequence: CASRQRQGINNEQFF. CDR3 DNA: TGTGCCAGTAGACAGAGACAGGGTATAAACAATGAGCAGTTCTTC. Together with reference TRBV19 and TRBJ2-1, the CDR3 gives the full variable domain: DGGITQSPKYLFRKEGQNVTLSCEQNLNHDAMYWYRQDPGQGLRLIYYSQIVNDFQKGDIAEGYSVSREKKESFPLTVTSAQKNPTAFYLCASRQRQGINNEQFFGPGTRLTVL.

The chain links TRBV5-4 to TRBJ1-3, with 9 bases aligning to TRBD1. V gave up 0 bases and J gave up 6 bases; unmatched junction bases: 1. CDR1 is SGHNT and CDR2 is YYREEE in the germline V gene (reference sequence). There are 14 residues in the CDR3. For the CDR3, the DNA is TGTGCCAGCAGCTTGGACAGGGGGCAAAACACCATATATTTT. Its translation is CASSLDRGQNTIYF.

CDR3 in DNA: TGTGCCAGCAGTTTCGGCTACAATGAGCAGTTCTTC. It is translated as CASSFGYNEQFF. The chain uses TRBV5-4 and TRBJ2-1, with D unclear. V lost 5 bases and J 3 bases, leaving 6 bases between the germline ends. The CDR3 consists of 12 residues. Looked up from germline, CDR1 is SGHNT and CDR2 is YYREEE (reference sequence). Supplemented by reference TRBV5-4 and TRBJ2-1, the full variable domain reads ETGVTQSPTHLIKTRGQQVTLRCSSQSGHNTVSWYQQALGQGPQFIFQYYREEENGRGNFPPRFSGLQFPNYSSELNVNALELDDSALYLCASSFGYNEQFFGPGTRLTVL.

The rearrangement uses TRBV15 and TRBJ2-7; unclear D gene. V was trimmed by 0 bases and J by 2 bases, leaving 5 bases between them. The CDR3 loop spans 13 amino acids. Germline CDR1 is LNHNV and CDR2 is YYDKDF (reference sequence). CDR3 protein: CATSRDEAYEQYV. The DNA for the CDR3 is TGTGCCACCAGCAGAGATGAGGCCTACGAGCAGTACGTC.

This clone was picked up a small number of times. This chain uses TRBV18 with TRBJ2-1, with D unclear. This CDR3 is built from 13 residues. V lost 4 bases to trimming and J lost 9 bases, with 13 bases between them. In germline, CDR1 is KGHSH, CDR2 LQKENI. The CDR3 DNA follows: TGTGCCAGCTCACATGGCGGCGGTAGTGAGCAGTTCTTC. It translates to CASSHGGGSEQFF.

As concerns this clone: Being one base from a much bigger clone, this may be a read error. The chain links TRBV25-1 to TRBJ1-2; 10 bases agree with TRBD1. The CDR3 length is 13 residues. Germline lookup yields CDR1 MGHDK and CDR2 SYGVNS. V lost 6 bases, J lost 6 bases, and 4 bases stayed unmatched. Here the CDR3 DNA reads TGTGCCAGCAGCTTCGGGACAGGGGATGGCTACACCTTC. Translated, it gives CASSFGTGDGYTF.

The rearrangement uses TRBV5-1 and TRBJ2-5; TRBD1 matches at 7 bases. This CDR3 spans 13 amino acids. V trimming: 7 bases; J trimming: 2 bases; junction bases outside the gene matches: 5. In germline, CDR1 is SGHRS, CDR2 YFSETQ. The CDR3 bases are TGCGCCAGCCAGACGGGACAGCAAGAGACCCAGTACTTC. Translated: CASQTGQQETQYF.

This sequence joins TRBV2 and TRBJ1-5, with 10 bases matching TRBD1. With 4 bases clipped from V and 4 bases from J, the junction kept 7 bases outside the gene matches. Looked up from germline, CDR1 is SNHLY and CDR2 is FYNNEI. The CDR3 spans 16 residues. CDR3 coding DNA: TGTGCCAGCAGTGTTAAGAAGGGACAGGGGAATCAGCCCCAGCATTTT. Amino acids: CASSVKKGQGNQPQHF.

In nucleotides, the CDR3 is TGTGCCAGCAGCCAGGGGGGTTCTACCTACAATGAGCAGTTCTTC. Translating it yields CASSQGGSTYNEQFF. The V call is TRBV14, the J call TRBJ2-1, with D possibly being TRBD2 (6 bases). V gave up 3 bases and J gave up 2 bases, with 11 bases separating them. The CDR3 covers 15 residues. Germline CDR1 is SGHDN and CDR2 is FVKESK.

CDR3 sequence reads: CASSLIEVRSEQFF. CDR3 sequence (DNA): TGTGCCAGCAGCTTAATCGAGGTGCGGAGTGAGCAGTTCTTC. The chain combines TRBV7-2 with TRBJ2-1; no clear D. There are 14 residues in the CDR3. Trimming pared 2 bases from V and 9 bases from J, leaving 14 bases between. Germline V gives CDR1 SGHTA, CDR2 FQGNSA.

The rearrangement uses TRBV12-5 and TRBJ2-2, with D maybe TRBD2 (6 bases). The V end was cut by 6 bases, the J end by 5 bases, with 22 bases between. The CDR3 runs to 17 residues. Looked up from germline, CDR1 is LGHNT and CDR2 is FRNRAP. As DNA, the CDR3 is TGTGCTAGTGGCGACCGTGTGATGAGAGGAGGGACCGGGGAGCTGTTTTTT. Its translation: CASGDRVMRGGTGELFF.

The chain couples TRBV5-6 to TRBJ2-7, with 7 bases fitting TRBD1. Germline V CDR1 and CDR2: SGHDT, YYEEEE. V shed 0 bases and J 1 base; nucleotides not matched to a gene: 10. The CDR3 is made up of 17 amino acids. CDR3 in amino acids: CASSLEVRTGLSYEQYV. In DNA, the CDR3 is TGTGCCAGCAGCTTGGAGGTCCGGACAGGCCTATCCTACGAGCAGTACGTC.

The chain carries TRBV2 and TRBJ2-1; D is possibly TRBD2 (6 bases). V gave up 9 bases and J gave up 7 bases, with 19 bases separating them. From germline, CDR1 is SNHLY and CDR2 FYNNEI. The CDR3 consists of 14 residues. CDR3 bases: TGTGCCAGTCCTAGCCCACCCCGGGAGAATGAGCAGTTCTTC. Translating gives CASPSPPRENEQFF.

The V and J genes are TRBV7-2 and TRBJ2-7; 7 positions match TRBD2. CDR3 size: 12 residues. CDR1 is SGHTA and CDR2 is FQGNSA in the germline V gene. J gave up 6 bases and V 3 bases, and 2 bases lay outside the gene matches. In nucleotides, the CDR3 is TGTGCCAGCAGCTTGAGCGGGGCCGAGCAGTACTTC. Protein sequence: CASSLSGAEQYF. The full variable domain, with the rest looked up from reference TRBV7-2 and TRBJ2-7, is GAGVSQSPSNKVTEKGKDVELRCDPISGHTALYWYRQSLGQGLEFLIYFQGNSAPDKSGLPSDRFSAERTGGSVSTLTIQRTQQEDSAVYLCASSLSGAEQYFGPGTRLTVT.

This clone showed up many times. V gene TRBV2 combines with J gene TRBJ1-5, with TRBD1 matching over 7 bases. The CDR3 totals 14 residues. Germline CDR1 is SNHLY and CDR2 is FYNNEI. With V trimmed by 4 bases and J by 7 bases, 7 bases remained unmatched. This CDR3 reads CASSATGSYQPQHF. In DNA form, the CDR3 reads TGTGCCAGCAGTGCGACAGGGTCATACCAGCCCCAGCATTTT.